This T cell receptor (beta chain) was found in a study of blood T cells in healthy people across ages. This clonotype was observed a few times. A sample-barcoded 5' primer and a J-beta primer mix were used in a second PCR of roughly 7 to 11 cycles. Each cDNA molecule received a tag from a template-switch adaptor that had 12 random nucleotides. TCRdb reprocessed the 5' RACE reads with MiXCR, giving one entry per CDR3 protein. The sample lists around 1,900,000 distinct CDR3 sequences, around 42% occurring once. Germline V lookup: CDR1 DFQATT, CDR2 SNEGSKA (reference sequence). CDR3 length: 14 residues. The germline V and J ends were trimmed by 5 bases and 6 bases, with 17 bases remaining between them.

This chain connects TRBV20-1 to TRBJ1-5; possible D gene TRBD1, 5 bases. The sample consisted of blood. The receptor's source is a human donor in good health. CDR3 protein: CSARPPGGGQPQHF. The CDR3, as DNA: TGCAGTGCTCGTCCGCCCGGGGGGGGTCAGCCCCAGCATTTT.